This entry lists 20 T cell receptor beta chains sequenced from one sample in a study of OX40 agonist ivuxolimab in advanced cancers. TCRdb keeps only in-frame clones here, not all; method: immunoSEQ multiplex PCR. The table includes around 35,000 clones, around 80% detected once. The sequencing used CD4+ or CD8+ T cells sorted from blood, collected in a trial of the OX40 agonist ivuxolimab. The origin of the receptors is an adult with an advanced solid tumor such as melanoma, head and neck, liver or kidney cancer.

V usage is TRBV5-4 and J usage is TRBJ1-2; D unresolved. Trimming took off 4 bases at V and 4 bases at J, with 11 bases between the two ends. Per the germline V gene, CDR1 is SGHNT and CDR2 is YYREEE (reference sequence). This CDR3 has 13 amino acids. CDR3: CASSRSHGYGYTF. In DNA form, the CDR3 reads TGTGCCAGCAGCCGCAGTCATGGCTATGGCTACACCTTC. The variable domain in full, completed from reference TRBV5-4 and TRBJ1-2, reads ETGVTQSPTHLIKTRGQQVTLRCSSQSGHNTVSWYQQALGQGPQFIFQYYREEENGRGNFPPRFSGLQFPNYSSELNVNALELDDSALYLCASSRSHGYGYTFGSGTRLTVV.

The sample holds a few counts of this clone. The chain carries TRBV30 and TRBJ1-4, with D tentatively TRBD1 (6 bases). Germline CDR1 GTSNPN, CDR2 SVGIG (reference sequence). The ends were cut back, 4 bases at V and 8 bases at J, with 17 bases in the middle. This CDR3 is built from 14 residues. CDR3 protein: CAWNYEQGKEKLFF. For the CDR3, the DNA is TGTGCCTGGAACTATGAGCAGGGGAAAGAAAAACTGTTTTTT.

The chain links TRBV15 to TRBJ2-2; D is perhaps TRBD1 (5 bases). The germline V and J ends were trimmed by 0 bases and 7 bases, with 9 bases remaining between them. The CDR3 sequence is 14 residues long. Per the germline V gene, CDR1 is LNHNV and CDR2 is YYDKDF (reference sequence). CDR3 region: CATSRDYDSGELFF. The CDR3 coding sequence is TGTGCCACCAGCAGAGATTACGACAGCGGGGAGCTGTTTTTT. Full variable domain (missing parts from reference TRBV15 and TRBJ2-2): DAMVIQNPRYQVTQFGKPVTLSCSQTLNHNVMYWYQQKSSQAPKLLFHYYDKDFNNEADTPDNFQSRRPNTSFCFLDIRSPGLGDTAMYLCATSRDYDSGELFFGEGSRLTVL.

The chain combines TRBV19 with TRBJ2-3; no clear D gene. The germline V gene encodes CDR1 LNHDA and CDR2 SQIVND (reference sequence). The CDR3 consists of 12 residues. V lost 3 bases, J lost 1 base, and 2 bases lay in between. The CDR3 bases are TGTGCCAGTAGTATCGGCACAGATACGCAGTATTTT. This sequence encodes CASSIGTDTQYF.

This sequence joins TRBV27 and TRBJ2-7; 11 nucleotides match TRBD2. Per the germline V gene, CDR1 is MNHEY and CDR2 is SMNVEV (reference sequence). Trimming at V came to 6 bases and at J to 5 bases, leaving 6 bases not matched to a gene. The CDR3 is made up of 14 amino acids. CDR3 amino acids: CASRDLAGGNEQYF. The CDR3 DNA follows: TGTGCCAGCAGAGACCTAGCGGGAGGCAACGAGCAGTACTTC.

The rearrangement joins TRBV27 to TRBJ2-1; TRBD2 aligns across 12 bases. CDR1 MNHEY and CDR2 SMNVEV come from the germline V gene (reference sequence). This CDR3 contains 16 residues. The junction had 10 bases not matched to a gene; V was cut back by 5 bases and J by 8 bases. The CDR3 DNA is TGTGCCAGCAGTCCAAGAGGACTAGCGGGACCCCATGAGCAGTTCTTC. Translation gives CASSPRGLAGPHEQFF.

The DNA for the CDR3 is TGTGCCAGCAGCCCTAGCGGACCCTACGAGCAGTACTTC. As protein: CASSPSGPYEQYF. This chain connects TRBV7-3 to TRBJ2-7; TRBD2 aligns across 7 bases. Germline V gene data show CDR1 as SGHTA and CDR2 as FQGTGA. V shed 5 bases and J 2 bases; nucleotides not matched to a gene: 3. CDR3 length equals 13 residues.

V gene TRBV7-4 combines with J gene TRBJ2-7; D gene uncertain. Trimming took off 3 bases at V and 2 bases at J, with 8 bases between the two ends. Germline CDR1 reads SGHVT; CDR2 reads SQSDAQ. CDR3 length: 13 amino acids. The CDR3 DNA reads TGTGCCAGCAGCTTTAACCCGACCTACGAGCAGTACTTC. Encoded protein: CASSFNPTYEQYF. The full variable domain, completed using reference TRBV7-4 and TRBJ2-7, is GAGVSQSPRYKVAKRGRDVALRCDSISGHVTLYWYRQTLGQGSEVLTYSQSDAQRDKSGRPSGRFSAERPERSVSTLKIQRTEQGDSAVYLCASSFNPTYEQYFGPGTRLTVT.

This sequence joins TRBV7-3 and TRBJ2-2; D may be TRBD1 (6 bases). Germline V lookup: CDR1 SGHTA, CDR2 FQGTGA. CDR3 length equals 13 residues. Trimming pared 5 bases from V and 6 bases from J, leaving 10 bases between. This CDR3 reads CASSAGVAGELFF. The CDR3, as DNA: TGTGCCAGCAGCGCAGGGGTCGCCGGGGAGCTGTTTTTT.

This chain links TRBV9 with TRBJ2-6; no definite D call. The CDR3 extends over 17 amino acids. The V gene lost 0 bases and the J gene lost 0 bases, with 10 bases spanning the gap. Germline CDR1 reads SGDLS; CDR2 reads YYNGEE. The CDR3 DNA sequence: TGTGCCAGCAGCGTAGCCAGGACCCCCTCTGGGGCCAACGTCCTGACTTTC. This gives the protein CASSVARTPSGANVLTF.

A single count supports this clone. The chain uses TRBV9 and TRBJ1-1; 7 bases match TRBD1. J gave up 5 bases and V 2 bases, and 9 bases lay outside the gene matches. The germline V gene has CDR1 SGDLS and CDR2 YYNGEE. The length of the CDR3 is 15 residues. CDR3 in DNA: TGTGCCAGCAGCGTCCATTCGACAGGGACAACTGAAGCTTTCTTT. This translates into CASSVHSTGTTEAFF.

The rearrangement uses TRBV11-3 and TRBJ2-1, with D perhaps TRBD1 (6 bases). Germline lookup yields CDR1 SGHNT and CDR2 YENEEA. This CDR3 is built from 14 residues. V was pared by 5 bases and J by 2 bases, with 10 bases between. The CDR3 sequence is CASSRGTPYNEQFF. In DNA form, the CDR3 reads TGTGCCAGCAGCCGAGGGACACCCTACAATGAGCAGTTCTTC.

The genes are TRBV19 and TRBJ1-5; no clear D. The CDR3 runs to 14 residues. Trimming removed 1 base at V and 4 bases at J, with 8 bases between. Germline CDR1 and CDR2: LNHDA and SQIVND (reference sequence). For the CDR3, the DNA is TGTGCCAGTAGTATAGTTGAACGGAATCAGCCCCAGCATTTT. It is translated as CASSIVERNQPQHF.

This clone has more than one count but fewer than ten. The chain carries TRBV27 and TRBJ2-7; 8 bases are shared with TRBD2. This CDR3 has 16 amino acids. V gave up 1 base and J gave up 0 bases; unmatched junction bases: 5. Germline CDR1 MNHEY, CDR2 SMNVEV (reference sequence). The CDR3 coding sequence is TGTGCCAGCAGTTTATGGGGCGGGGGGCGCTCCTACGAGCAGTACTTC. It codes for CASSLWGGGRSYEQYF.

V is TRBV19 and J is TRBJ2-7; 12 nucleotides align to TRBD2. V was clipped by 11 bases and J by 3 bases; unmatched bases: 5. Germline V gene lookup returns CDR1 LNHDA and CDR2 SQIVND (reference sequence). CDR3 length: 13 residues. The CDR3 region has the DNA TGTGCCGGACTAGCGGGAATAAACTACGAGCAGTACTTC. Its translation: CAGLAGINYEQYF.

The chain links TRBV28 to TRBJ2-3; perhaps TRBD2 as D (6 bases). This CDR3 is built from 16 residues. The germline V and J ends were trimmed by 6 bases and 2 bases, with 18 bases remaining between them. The germline CDR1 and CDR2 sequences are MDHEN and SYDVKM. CDR3 loop: CASSGGSDADTDTQYF. CDR3 in DNA: TGTGCCAGCAGCGGGGGTTCGGACGCTGACACAGATACGCAGTATTTT.

This chain links TRBV7-2 with TRBJ1-1; D gene ambiguous. Germline lookup yields CDR1 SGHTA and CDR2 FQGNSA. V gave up 2 bases and J gave up 2 bases, with 9 bases separating them. The CDR3 runs 14 residues. The CDR3 region has the DNA TGTGCCAGCAGCTTAAGGGAAATTAACACTGAAGCTTTCTTT. It translates to CASSLREINTEAFF.

In this sample, this clone turned up a few times. V and J are TRBV5-1 and TRBJ1-2; TRBD1 matches at 11 bases. The CDR3 has 13 amino acids. The germline V gene has CDR1 SGHRS and CDR2 YFSETQ. The J segment lost 8 bases and the V segment lost 4 bases, leaving 4 bases of the junction unmatched. The CDR3 DNA is TGCGCCAGCAGCAAGGACAGGGGGCAAGGCTACACCTTC. Translation: CASSKDRGQGYTF.

The V gene is TRBV6-1, the J gene TRBJ2-7; D is possibly TRBD1 or TRBD2 (5 bases each). Germline V gene sequence: CDR1 MNHNS, CDR2 SASEGT. The CDR3 length is 13 residues. Trimming pared 6 bases from V and 2 bases from J, leaving 11 bases between. CDR3 nucleotide sequence: TGTGCCAGCAGCCCCCGGGGCCCCTACGAGCAGTACTTC. It yields the protein CASSPRGPYEQYF.

This chain joins TRBV29-1 and TRBJ1-2; 8 bases map to TRBD1. Germline V gene sequence: CDR1 SQVTM, CDR2 ANQGSEA. The CDR3 length is 16 residues. After removal of 6 bases from V and 0 bases from J, the junction contained 12 bases not matched to a gene. The CDR3 DNA sequence: TGCAGCGTCCTACCACAGGGGGGATTAGCTAACTATGGCTACACCTTC. Translating it yields CSVLPQGGLANYGYTF. Filled out from reference TRBV29-1 and TRBJ1-2, the complete variable domain reads SAVISQKPSRDICQRGTSLTIQCQVDSQVTMMFWYRQQPGQSLTLIATANQGSEATYESGFVIDKFPISRPNLTFSTLTVSNMSPEDSSIYLCSVLPQGGLANYGYTFGSGTRLTVV.